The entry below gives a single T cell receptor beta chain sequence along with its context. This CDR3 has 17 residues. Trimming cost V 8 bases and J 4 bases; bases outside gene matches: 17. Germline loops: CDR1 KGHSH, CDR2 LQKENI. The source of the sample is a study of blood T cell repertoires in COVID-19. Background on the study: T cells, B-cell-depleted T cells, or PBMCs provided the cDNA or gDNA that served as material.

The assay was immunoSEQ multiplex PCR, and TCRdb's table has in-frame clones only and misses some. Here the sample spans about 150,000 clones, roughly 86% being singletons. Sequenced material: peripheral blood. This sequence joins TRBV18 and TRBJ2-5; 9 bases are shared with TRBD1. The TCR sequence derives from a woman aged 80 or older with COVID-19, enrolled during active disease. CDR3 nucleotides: TGTGCCAGCACACTGAACTCCGGGACAGGGTCGGGAGAGACCCAGTACTTC. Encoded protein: CASTLNSGTGSGETQYF.